This T cell receptor beta chain was recorded in a study of T cell changes during pregnancy in multiple sclerosis. Repertoires were generated with immunoSEQ multiplex PCR, while TCRdb's copy carries only in-frame clones and drops some. The sample shows 60,000 to 65,000 clones, 80% to 95% of them seen only once. This sample comprised peripheral blood, obtained in the second trimester of pregnancy. The sequence was collected from a female donor in good health, enrolled as a control in a pregnancy study.

CDR3: CSALAREEQYF. CDR3 DNA: TGCAGTGCCCTAGCCCGGGAGGAGCAGTACTTC. The chain links TRBV20-1 to TRBJ2-7; TRBD2 is a possible D gene (6 bases). CDR3 size: 11 residues. The germline V gene encodes CDR1 DFQATT and CDR2 SNEGSKA (reference sequence). Between the trimmed V and J ends, which lost 6 bases and 7 bases, there was a span of 13 bases.